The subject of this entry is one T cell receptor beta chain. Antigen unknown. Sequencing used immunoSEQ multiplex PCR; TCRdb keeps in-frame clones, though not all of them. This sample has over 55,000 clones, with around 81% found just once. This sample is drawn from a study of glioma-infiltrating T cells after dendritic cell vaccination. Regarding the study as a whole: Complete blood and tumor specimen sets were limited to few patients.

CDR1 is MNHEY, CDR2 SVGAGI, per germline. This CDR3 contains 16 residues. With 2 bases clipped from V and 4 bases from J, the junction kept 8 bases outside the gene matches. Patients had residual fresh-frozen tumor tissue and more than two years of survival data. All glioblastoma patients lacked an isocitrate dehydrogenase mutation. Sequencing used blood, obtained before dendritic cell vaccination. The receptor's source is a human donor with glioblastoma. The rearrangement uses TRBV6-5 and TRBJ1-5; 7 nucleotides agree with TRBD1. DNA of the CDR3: TGTGCCAGCAGTTACCCTTCGGGACAGATAAATCAGCCCCAGCATTTT. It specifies CASSYPSGQINQPQHF.